Each of the 10 T cell receptor beta chains below was sequenced from the same sample in a study of T cell responses to AZD1222 COVID-19 vaccine. Sequenced by immunoSEQ multiplex PCR; TCRdb stores in-frame clones only, minus some. The sample lists 150,000 or so clones, 89% occurring once. The sample consisted of peripheral blood, taken on day 0 of AZD1222 vaccination. These TCRs come from an adult in good health.

The chain has TRBV5-1 and TRBJ2-5, with 7 bases fitting TRBD2. Germline V gene sequence: CDR1 SGHRS, CDR2 YFSETQ. The CDR3 extends over 14 amino acids. V lost 4 bases, J lost 4 bases, and 7 bases stayed unmatched. CDR3: CASSTGREGETQYF. CDR3 nucleotides: TGCGCCAGCAGCACGGGCAGGGAGGGAGAGACCCAGTACTTC.

The CDR3 protein is CATSRDHKGRDEQFF. The CDR3 DNA follows: TGTGCCACCAGCAGAGATCACAAAGGGAGGGATGAGCAGTTCTTC. This chain connects TRBV15 to TRBJ2-1, with 7 bases that match TRBD2. The CDR3 is 15 amino acids. Germline CDR1 is LNHNV and CDR2 is YYDKDF (reference sequence). V lost 0 bases and J lost 8; bases outside the gene matches: 7.

This clone was detected ten times or more. The V and J genes are TRBV2 and TRBJ2-1; 14 nucleotides line up with TRBD2. The V gene end was trimmed by 4 bases and the J gene end by 7 bases; junction bases not matched to a gene: 6. From germline, CDR1 is SNHLY and CDR2 FYNNEI. The CDR3 length is 16 residues. CDR3 nucleotide sequence: TGTGCCAGCAGTGTGGGACTAGCGGGAGAAGAAAATGAGCAGTTCTTC. Residues: CASSVGLAGEENEQFF. Filled out from reference TRBV2 and TRBJ2-1, the complete variable domain reads EPEVTQTPSHQVTQMGQEVILRCVPISNHLYFYWYRQILGQKVEFLVSFYNNEISEKSEIFDDQFSVERPDGSNFTLKIRSTKLEDSAMYFCASSVGLAGEENEQFFGPGTRLTVL.

The chain employs TRBV24-1 and TRBJ2-5; 12 bases line up with TRBD1. The length of the CDR3 is 17 residues. V trimming: 4 bases; J trimming: 5 bases; junction bases outside the gene matches: 10. Looked up from germline, CDR1 is KGHDR and CDR2 is SFDVKD. The CDR3 protein is CATSEILGTGGKETQYF. In DNA form, the CDR3 reads TGTGCCACCAGTGAAATTCTAGGGACAGGGGGCAAGGAGACCCAGTACTTC.

The CDR3 region is CASSVEGGGVPGAGNTIYF. CDR3 bases: TGTGCCAGCAGCGTAGAGGGCGGCGGCGTCCCTGGGGCTGGAAACACCATATATTTT. The chain joins TRBV9 to TRBJ1-3; D not resolved. V lost 0 bases and J lost 2, with 21 bases in between. Germline V gives CDR1 SGDLS, CDR2 YYNGEE. The length of the CDR3 is 19 residues.

The V and J genes are TRBV21-1 and TRBJ2-7. TRBV21-1 is deemed a pseudogene. This CDR3 is 16 amino acids long. CDR3 region: CASSKWEEKTPYEQYF. CDR3 sequence (DNA): TGTGCCAGCAGCAAATGGGAAGAGAAAACACCCTACGAGCAGTACTTC.

The chain links TRBV18 to TRBJ1-2; unclear D gene. The germline CDR1 and CDR2 sequences are KGHSH and LQKENI. V was shortened by 0 bases and J by 3 bases, with 8 bases between the two germline ends. The CDR3 loop spans 14 amino acids. CDR3 region: CASSPPSSDYGYTF. DNA for the CDR3: TGTGCCAGCTCACCACCGTCGTCAGACTATGGCTACACCTTC.

The chain employs TRBV7-6 and TRBJ2-3; 8 bases agree with TRBD1. The CDR3 has 16 residues. Germline CDR1 is SGHVS and CDR2 is FNYEAQ. J gave up 4 bases and V 4 bases, and 10 bases lay outside the gene matches. The CDR3 DNA sequence: TGTGCCAGCAGCTCGGCAGGGGGCACAGCGGCAGATACGCAGTATTTT. It is translated as CASSSAGGTAADTQYF.

V gene TRBV7-8 combines with J gene TRBJ1-2; D not resolved. From germline, CDR1 is SGHVS and CDR2 FQNEAQ. Trimming left V 1 base short and J 1 base short, with 4 bases between. The CDR3 extends over 13 amino acids. The CDR3 here is CASSLGVNYGYTF. The CDR3 DNA follows: TGTGCCAGCAGCTTAGGCGTTAACTATGGCTACACCTTC.

The chain joins TRBV11-3 to TRBJ1-1; D not certain. Germline V gene lookup returns CDR1 SGHNT and CDR2 YENEEA. This CDR3 contains 15 residues. Trimming took off 5 bases at V and 2 bases at J, with 15 bases between the two ends. This CDR3 is CASSPRQAINTEAFF. CDR3 bases: TGTGCCAGCAGCCCAAGGCAGGCTATAAACACTGAAGCTTTCTTT.